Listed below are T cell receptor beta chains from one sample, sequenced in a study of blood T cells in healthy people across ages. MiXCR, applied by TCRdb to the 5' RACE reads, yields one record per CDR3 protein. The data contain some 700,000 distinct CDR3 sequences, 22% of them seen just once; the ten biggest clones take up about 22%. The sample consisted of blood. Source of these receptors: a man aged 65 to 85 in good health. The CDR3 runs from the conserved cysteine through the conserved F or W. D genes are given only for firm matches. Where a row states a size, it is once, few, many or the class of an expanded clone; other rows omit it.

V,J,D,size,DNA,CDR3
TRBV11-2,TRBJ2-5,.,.,TGTGCCAGCAGCTTAGTCAGTAGTTGGGCGGAAGAGACCCAGTACTTC,CASSLVSSWAEETQYF
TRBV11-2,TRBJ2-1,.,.,TGTGCCAGCAGTAGTACCTATTATGAGCAGTTCTTC,CASSSTYYEQFF
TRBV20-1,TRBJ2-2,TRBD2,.,TGCAGTGCTAGGCCCGATCTAGCGGGGAACACCGGGGAGCTGTTTTTT,CSARPDLAGNTGELFF
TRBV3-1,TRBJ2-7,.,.,TGTGCCAGCAGCCAAGATTCGTTAGCGTGGGTCTACGAGCAGTACTTC,CASSQDSLAWVYEQYF
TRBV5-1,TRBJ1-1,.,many,TGCGCCAGCAGCTTTGTTGGGGACACTGAAGCTTTCTTT,CASSFVGDTEAFF
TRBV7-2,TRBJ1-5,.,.,TGTGCCAGCAGCCCCGGGAGGTTAGGGAATCAGCCCCAGCATTTT,CASSPGRLGNQPQHF
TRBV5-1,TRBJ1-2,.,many,TGCGCCAGCACTCCCGTACAGGGTACTGGCGGCTACACCTTC,CASTPVQGTGGYTF
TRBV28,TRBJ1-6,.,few,TGTGCCAGCAGTCCTCAGGGAGGTGGTTCACCCCTCCACTTT,CASSPQGGGSPLHF
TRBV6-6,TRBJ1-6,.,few,TGTGCCAGCAGTTCCGGGACTACTTATAATTCACCCCTCCACTTT,CASSSGTTYNSPLHF
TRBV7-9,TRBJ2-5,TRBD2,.,TGTGCCGGCAGCTCACCGGGACTAGCGGGGGTCCAAGAGACCCAGTACTTC,CAGSSPGLAGVQETQYF
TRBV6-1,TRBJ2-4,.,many,TGTGCCAGCAGTCAGCGTCCTCGGGACACCTTTTTAGCCAAAAACATTCAGTACTTC,CASSQRPRDTFLAKNIQYF
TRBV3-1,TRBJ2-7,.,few,TGTGCCAGCAGCCAAGACCAGGTAACCTACGAGCAGTACTTC,CASSQDQVTYEQYF
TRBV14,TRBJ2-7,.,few,TGTGCCAGCAGCCAATTCCAGGGATTGGGCGAGCAGTACTTC,CASSQFQGLGEQYF
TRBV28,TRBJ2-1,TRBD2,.,TGTGCCAGCAGTCGGGGGGGAAGTAGGGCGAATGAGCAGTTCTTC,CASSRGGSRANEQFF
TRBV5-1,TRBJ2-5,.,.,TGCGCCAGCAGTCCCCGGGACTCCCAAGAGACCCAGTACTTC,CASSPRDSQETQYF
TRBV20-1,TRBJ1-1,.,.,TGCAGTGCCACTCCTACAGGGTACACTGAAGCTTTCTTT,CSATPTGYTEAFF
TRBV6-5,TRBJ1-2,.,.,TGTGCCAGCAGTTACCGACAGGCGAACTATGGCTACACCTTC,CASSYRQANYGYTF
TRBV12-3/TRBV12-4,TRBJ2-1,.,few,TGTGCCAGCAGTCAACGGTTGGGTGAGCAGTTCTTC,CASSQRLGEQFF
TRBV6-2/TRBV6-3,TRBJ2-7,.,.,TGTGCCAGCAGTTACCTAGCCGAGCAGTACTTC,CASSYLAEQYF
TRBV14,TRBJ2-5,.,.,TGTGCCAGCAGCCAAGATGAGCGGGCCCGAGAGACCCAGTACTTC,CASSQDERARETQYF
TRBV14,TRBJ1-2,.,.,TGTGCCAGCAGCCATGCACAGGCGCAAGTTACCTTC,CASSHAQAQVTF
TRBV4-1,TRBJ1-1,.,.,TGCGCCAGCAGCCACCCAGAGAGGTTATCCACTGAAGCTTTCTTT,CASSHPERLSTEAFF
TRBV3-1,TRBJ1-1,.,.,TGTGCCAGCAGCAAAGAGGGGGAATACACTGAAGCTTTCTTT,CASSKEGEYTEAFF
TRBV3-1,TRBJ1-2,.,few,TGTGCCAGCAGTCATCAGGGCAACTATGGCTACACCTTC,CASSHQGNYGYTF
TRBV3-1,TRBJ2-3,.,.,TGTGCCAGCAGCCAAGTATATACGCAGTATTTT,CASSQVYTQYF
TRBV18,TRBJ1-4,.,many,TGTGCCAGCTTCGACCCTGGTGACCCGGCAACTAATGAAAAACTGTTTTTT,CASFDPGDPATNEKLFF
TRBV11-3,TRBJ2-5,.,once,TGTGCCAGCAGCTTGGAATGGGGAACGTTGGTCCAAGAGACCCAGTACTTC,CASSLEWGTLVQETQYF
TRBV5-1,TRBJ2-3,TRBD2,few,TGCGCCAGCAGCTTGGAGGTTGTCGGCGGGGGTACAGATACGCAGTATTTT,CASSLEVVGGGTDTQYF
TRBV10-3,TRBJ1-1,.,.,TGTGCCATCAGTGACAGGGACAACACTGAAGCTTTCTTT,CAISDRDNTEAFF
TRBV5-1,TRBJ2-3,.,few,TGCGCCAGCAGCTTCACGTGGGACTTCTGGCGCACAGATACGCAGTATTTT,CASSFTWDFWRTDTQYF
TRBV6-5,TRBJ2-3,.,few,TGTGCCAGCAGTCGTACAGGAGTTAGCACAGATACGCAGTATTTT,CASSRTGVSTDTQYF
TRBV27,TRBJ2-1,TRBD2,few,TGTGCCAGCAGTTCCCTGCTAGCGGGATTGAGGAATGAGCAGTTCTTC,CASSSLLAGLRNEQFF